This TCR beta chain was retrieved from a study of PD-1 blockade in mismatch repair-deficient tumors. Clones were read by immunoSEQ multiplex PCR, and TCRdb kept only the in-frame ones, dropping some. Of tens of thousands of clones listed, about 80% are singletons. V was pared by 5 bases and J by 2 bases, with 16 bases between. Per the germline V gene, CDR1 is SGHVS and CDR2 is FNYEAQ. The CDR3 length is 15 residues. The source of this sequence is an adult with mismatch repair-deficient cancer. The specimen comprised peripheral blood, sampled 4 weeks after starting pembrolizumab. The genes are TRBV7-6 and TRBJ2-7, with no clear D. The DNA of the CDR3 is TGTGCCAGCAGCCGACGCAGTTCGGCTACCTACGAGCAGTACTTC. It codes for CASSRRSSATYEQYF.